This passage covers 22 T cell receptor beta chains from one sample sequenced in a study of blood T cell repertoires in COVID-19. Measured with immunoSEQ multiplex PCR; TCRdb has only the in-frame clones, and not every one. This table has around 300,000 clones, around 81% appearing once. Sequences were obtained from peripheral blood. The receptors here all came from a woman in her forties or fifties with active or convalescent COVID-19.

V is TRBV10-3 and J is TRBJ1-2; D possibly corresponds to TRBD1 (5 bases). CDR1 and CDR2 from the germline V gene are ENHRY and SYGVKD. This CDR3 spans 12 amino acids. With 11 bases removed from V and 2 bases from J, the gap between germline ends came to 12 bases. The CDR3 DNA is TGTGCCGCTGGGGCGAGAAACTATGGCTACACCTTC. Its protein is CAAGARNYGYTF.

The V gene is TRBV19, the J gene TRBJ2-7; tentative D call: TRBD1 (6 bases). Germline V gene lookup returns CDR1 LNHDA and CDR2 SQIVND (reference sequence). V shed 4 bases and J shed 0 bases, with 13 bases lying between them. The CDR3 runs 15 residues. CDR3 region: CASSNPDRNSYEQYF. For the CDR3, the DNA is TGTGCCAGTAGTAACCCCGACAGGAACTCCTACGAGCAGTACTTC.

The chain recombines TRBV19 with TRBJ2-3; weak D call: TRBD1 (5 bases). Trimming pared 4 bases from V and 6 bases from J, leaving 11 bases between. The CDR3 runs 13 residues. Germline-derived CDR1 and CDR2 are LNHDA and SQIVND (reference sequence). Here the CDR3 DNA reads TGTGCCAGTAGTAACAGGAGACTGGATACGCAGTATTTT. Protein: CASSNRRLDTQYF.

Only a few counts were recorded for this clone. This sequence joins TRBV28 and TRBJ2-7; 10 bases fit TRBD2. The V gene's germline CDR1 is MDHEN and CDR2 SYDVKM. Trimming removed 5 bases from V and 4 bases from J; junction bases left unmatched: 8. The CDR3 length is 15 residues. The CDR3 DNA sequence: TGTGCCAGCAGTGCCCGGACTAGCGGTTTTTACGAGCAGTACTTC. It is translated as CASSARTSGFYEQYF. Complete variable domain (other parts from reference TRBV28 and TRBJ2-7): DVKVTQSSRYLVKRTGEKVFLECVQDMDHENMFWYRQDPGLGLRLIYFSYDVKMKEKGDIPEGYSVSREKKERFSLILESASTNQTSMYLCASSARTSGFYEQYFGPGTRLTVT.

The chain has TRBV19 and TRBJ1-2; D unclear. The CDR3 length is 15 residues. V shed 5 bases and J shed 8 bases, with 21 bases lying between them. Germline lookup yields CDR1 LNHDA and CDR2 SQIVND (reference sequence). This CDR3 reads CASSPPEGAYRGYTF. In DNA form, the CDR3 reads TGTGCCAGTAGTCCTCCGGAGGGCGCCTATAGGGGCTACACCTTC.

This chain connects TRBV5-6 to TRBJ2-1; TRBD1 matches 9 bases. With 0 bases clipped from V and 3 bases from J, the junction kept 10 bases outside the gene matches. This CDR3 spans 18 amino acids. CDR1 is SGHDT and CDR2 is YYEEEE in the germline V gene. The DNA for the CDR3 is TGTGCCAGCAGCTTGGGTAGGTTTCGACAGGGGGGCTACAATGAGCAGTTCTTC. Its translation: CASSLGRFRQGGYNEQFF.

This clone came up a few times. The chain uses TRBV7-9 and TRBJ1-1; D uncertain. Germline lookup yields CDR1 SEHNR and CDR2 FQNEAQ (reference sequence). The germline V and J ends were trimmed by 6 bases and 1 base, with 12 bases remaining between them. CDR3 length: 14 residues. The CDR3 nucleotides read TGTGCCAGCAGTGGACGAGCGGCGAACACTGAAGCTTTCTTT. Amino acids: CASSGRAANTEAFF.

This clone showed up just once. The chain carries TRBV15 and TRBJ2-4; D may be TRBD2 (5 bases). With 0 bases removed from V and 0 bases from J, the gap between germline ends came to 12 bases. The germline gives CDR1 LNHNV, CDR2 YYDKDF (reference sequence). The length of the CDR3 is 17 residues. The CDR3 sequence: CATSRDRGLLAKNIQYF. CDR3 coding DNA: TGTGCCACCAGCAGAGATCGCGGGTTACTAGCCAAAAACATTCAGTACTTC.

CDR3 sequence: CASSVETGNTEAFF. CDR3 DNA: TGTGCCAGCAGTGTGGAGACAGGGAACACTGAAGCTTTCTTT. This chain links TRBV2 with TRBJ1-1, with D possibly TRBD1 on 6 matching bases. The V gene lost 4 bases and the J gene lost 1 base, with 10 bases spanning the gap. From germline, CDR1 is SNHLY and CDR2 FYNNEI. The CDR3 extends over 14 amino acids.

This clone was seen only a few times. The rearrangement uses TRBV5-6 and TRBJ2-6; weak D call: TRBD2 (6 bases). CDR3 size: 15 residues. Germline assignment: CDR1 SGHDT and CDR2 YYEEEE. The V end lost 4 bases, the J end lost 0 bases, and 8 bases lay between the germline ends. The CDR3 loop is CASSAGLSGANVLTF. The CDR3 DNA sequence: TGTGCCAGCAGCGCGGGGCTCTCTGGGGCCAACGTCCTGACTTTC.

For this clone: Additional DNA sequences in this sample encode the identical CDR3. The CDR3 protein is CASSLDRLSGANVLTF. CDR3 nucleotide sequence: TGCGCCAGCAGCTTAGACAGGCTCTCTGGGGCCAACGTCCTGACTTTC. The rearrangement joins TRBV5-1 to TRBJ2-6; a weak D match, TRBD1 (6 bases). Trimming cost V 2 bases and J 0 bases, with 9 bases left between them. This CDR3 has 16 amino acids. From germline, CDR1 is SGHRS and CDR2 YFSETQ.

J is TRBJ2-4 and V is TRBV25-1, with 8 nucleotides matching TRBD2. From germline, CDR1 is MGHDK and CDR2 SYGVNS. The CDR3 totals 15 residues. With V trimmed by 5 bases and J by 6 bases, 9 bases remained unmatched. CDR3 in amino acids: CASSTLGGVGNIQYF. As DNA, the CDR3 is TGTGCCAGCAGTACCCTCGGGGGGGTCGGAAACATTCAGTACTTC.

A single count supports this clone. CDR3 coding DNA: TGCGCCAGCAGCGGAACAGGGGCCCCAGGGACCCAGTACTTC. Protein sequence: CASSGTGAPGTQYF. The rearrangement joins TRBV5-1 to TRBJ2-5; 7 nucleotides line up with TRBD1. This CDR3 has 14 residues. The J segment lost 7 bases and the V segment lost 4 bases, leaving 10 bases of the junction unmatched. The germline CDR1 and CDR2 sequences are SGHRS and YFSETQ.

The rearrangement uses TRBV2 and TRBJ1-5, with D perhaps matching TRBD1 (6 bases). The CDR3 spans 15 residues. CDR1 and CDR2 (germline): SNHLY, FYNNEI. Trimming pared 1 base from V and 2 bases from J, leaving 9 bases between. The CDR3 reads CASSEDEGGNQPQHF. The CDR3 DNA reads TGTGCCAGCAGTGAAGATGAGGGGGGCAATCAGCCCCAGCATTTT.

The rearrangement links TRBV25-1 to TRBJ1-3; D is unresolved. The germline V gene encodes CDR1 MGHDK and CDR2 SYGVNS. V was trimmed by 0 bases and J by 3 bases, leaving 18 bases between them. CDR3 size: 18 residues. CDR3 bases: TGTGCCAGCAGTGAATATAGGCCCCCCACGGGGTATGGAAACACCATATATTTT. As protein: CASSEYRPPTGYGNTIYF.

A single count supports this clone. This sequence joins TRBV5-1 and TRBJ2-3; D possibly corresponds to TRBD2 (6 bases). Looked up from germline, CDR1 is SGHRS and CDR2 is YFSETQ. Trimming cost V 3 bases and J 0 bases, with 11 bases left between them. The CDR3 sequence is 15 residues long. The CDR3: CASSSTGLSTDTQYF. Written as DNA, the CDR3 is TGCGCCAGCAGCTCGACGGGACTCAGCACAGATACGCAGTATTTT.

The chain is built from TRBV11-2 and TRBJ1-1; D is unclear. The CDR3 is 12 amino acids. The V and J ends lost 3 bases and 6 bases respectively, with 8 bases between them. Germline loops: CDR1 SGHAT, CDR2 FQNNGV. CDR3 nucleotides: TGTGCCAGCAGCTTCCTAGTCGCTGAAGCTTTCTTT. This sequence encodes CASSFLVAEAFF. Combining the CDR3 with reference TRBV11-2 and TRBJ1-1 gives the whole variable domain EAGVAQSPRYKIIEKRQSVAFWCNPISGHATLYWYQQILGQGPKLLIQFQNNGVVDDSQLPKDRFSAERLKGVDSTLKIQPAKLEDSAVYLCASSFLVAEAFFGQGTRLTVV.

The chain uses TRBV10-3 and TRBJ1-6; 9 positions agree with TRBD1. CDR3 length equals 17 residues. CDR1 is ENHRY and CDR2 is SYGVKD in the germline V gene. Trimming cost V 0 bases and J 6 bases; bases outside gene matches: 6. CDR3 amino acids: CAISESPGQGRNSPLHF. The CDR3 bases are TGTGCCATCAGTGAGTCGCCGGGACAGGGACGTAATTCACCCCTCCACTTT.

V and J are TRBV9 and TRBJ2-1, with 8 bases aligning to TRBD1. The CDR3 length is 16 residues. Germline V gene data show CDR1 as SGDLS and CDR2 as YYNGEE. V lost 3 bases and J lost 4; bases outside the gene matches: 9. The CDR3, as DNA: TGTGCCAGCAGCGACCTTTTGGGACAGGAGTACAATGAGCAGTTCTTC. It specifies CASSDLLGQEYNEQFF.

The CDR3 DNA follows: TGTGCCAGCAGTCCGGGGCTAGCGCTCTCCTACGAGCAGTACTTC. This codes for CASSPGLALSYEQYF. The V call is TRBV3-1 (or the pseudogene TRBV3-2), the J call TRBJ2-7; perhaps TRBD2 as D (6 bases). This CDR3 region has 15 residues. From germline, CDR1 is LGHDT and CDR2 YNNKEL (reference sequence). V lost 6 bases to trimming and J lost 0 bases, with 15 bases between them.

This chain joins TRBV5-1 and TRBJ2-1; TRBD2 agrees at 13 bases. J was trimmed by 0 bases and V by 3 bases; bases with no gene match: 9. Germline lookup yields CDR1 SGHRS and CDR2 YFSETQ. The CDR3 sequence is 19 residues long. CDR3 region: CASSYLGTSGISSYNEQFF. The CDR3 DNA follows: TGCGCCAGCAGCTACCTCGGGACTAGCGGGATCAGCTCCTACAATGAGCAGTTCTTC.

CDR3 sequence: CSVGASSGTYNEQFF. CDR3 DNA sequence: TGCAGCGTGGGGGCCTCCAGCGGGACCTACAATGAGCAGTTCTTC. This chain connects TRBV29-1 to TRBJ2-1, with D tentatively TRBD2 (7 bases). CDR3 length equals 15 residues. CDR1 and CDR2 (germline): SQVTM, ANQGSEA. The V end lost 6 bases, the J end lost 2 bases, and 17 bases lay between the germline ends.